The clone carrying this TCR beta chain was picked up many times. The sample originates from a study of read filtering for tumor transcriptome and immune sequencing. CDR1 is MNHEY and CDR2 is SVGAGI in the germline V gene. There are 12 residues in the CDR3. Trimming left V 4 bases short and J 4 bases short, with 5 bases between. The library was built from 400 ng RNA with molecular barcoded adaptors for alpha/delta and beta/gamma chains. Via MiXCR, TCRdb re-called the reads, giving one row per CDR3 protein. The repertoire includes 60,000 to 75,000 distinct CDR3 sequences, around 20% of them detected once, and 9.5% to 13% sits in the top ten.

The sequencing sample was made of a population of CD138-negative cells sorted from bone marrow. This receptor was identified in a donor at least 40 years old with multiple myeloma. The chain is built from TRBV6-5 and TRBJ2-1; no clear D gene. CDR3: CASSSRYNEQFF. For the CDR3, the DNA is TGTGCCAGCAGTTCCCGTTACAATGAGCAGTTCTTC.